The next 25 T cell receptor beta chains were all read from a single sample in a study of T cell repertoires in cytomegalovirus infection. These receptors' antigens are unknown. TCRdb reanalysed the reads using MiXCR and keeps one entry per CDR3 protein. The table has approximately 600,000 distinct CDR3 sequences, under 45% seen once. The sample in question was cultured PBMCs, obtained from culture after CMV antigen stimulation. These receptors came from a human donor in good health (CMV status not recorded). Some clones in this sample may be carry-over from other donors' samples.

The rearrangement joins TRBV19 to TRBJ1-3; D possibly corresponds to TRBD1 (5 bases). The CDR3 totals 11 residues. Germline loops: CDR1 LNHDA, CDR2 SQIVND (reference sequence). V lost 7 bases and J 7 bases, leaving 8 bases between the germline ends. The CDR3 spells CASKGRNTIYF. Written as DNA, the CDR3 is TGTGCCAGTAAGGGGCGGAACACCATATATTTT.

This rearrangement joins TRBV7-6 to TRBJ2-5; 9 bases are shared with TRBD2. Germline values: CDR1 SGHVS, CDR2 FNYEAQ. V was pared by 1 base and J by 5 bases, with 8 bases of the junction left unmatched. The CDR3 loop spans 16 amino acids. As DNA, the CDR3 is TGTGCCAGCAGCTTAGGGCGGGGGGGTTTTAAGGAGACCCAGTACTTC. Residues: CASSLGRGGFKETQYF.

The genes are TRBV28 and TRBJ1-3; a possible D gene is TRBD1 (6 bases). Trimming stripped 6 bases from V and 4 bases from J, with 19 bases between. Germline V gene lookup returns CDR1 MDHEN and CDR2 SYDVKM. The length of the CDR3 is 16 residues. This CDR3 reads CASSPSWGQGGNTIYF. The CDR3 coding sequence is TGTGCCAGCAGCCCCAGTTGGGGGCAGGGGGGAAACACCATATATTTT.

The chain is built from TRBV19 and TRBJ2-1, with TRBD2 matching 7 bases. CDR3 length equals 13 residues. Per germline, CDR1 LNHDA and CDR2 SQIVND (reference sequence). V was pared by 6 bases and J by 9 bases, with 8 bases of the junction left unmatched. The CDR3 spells CASSGAGPGEQFF. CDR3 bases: TGTGCCAGTAGCGGAGCGGGACCCGGTGAGCAGTTCTTC.

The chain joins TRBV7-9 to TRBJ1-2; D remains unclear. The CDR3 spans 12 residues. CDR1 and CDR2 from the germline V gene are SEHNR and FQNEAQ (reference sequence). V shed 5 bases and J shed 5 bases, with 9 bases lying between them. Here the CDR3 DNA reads TGTGCCAGCAGCATCGAAAGATATGGCTACACCTTC. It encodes CASSIERYGYTF. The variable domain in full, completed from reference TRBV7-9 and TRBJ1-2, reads DTGVSQNPRHKITKRGQNVTFRCDPISEHNRLYWYRQTLGQGPEFLTYFQNEAQLEKSRLLSDRFSAERPKGSFSTLEIQRTEQGDSAMYLCASSIERYGYTFGSGTRLTVV.

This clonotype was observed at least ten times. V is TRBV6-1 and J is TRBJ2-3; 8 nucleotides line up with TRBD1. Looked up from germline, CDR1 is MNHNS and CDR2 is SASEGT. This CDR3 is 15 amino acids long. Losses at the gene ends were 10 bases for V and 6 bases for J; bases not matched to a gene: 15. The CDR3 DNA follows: TGTGCCACCCGGCAACAGGGGGGACTCAGGGATACGCAGTATTTT. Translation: CATRQQGGLRDTQYF.

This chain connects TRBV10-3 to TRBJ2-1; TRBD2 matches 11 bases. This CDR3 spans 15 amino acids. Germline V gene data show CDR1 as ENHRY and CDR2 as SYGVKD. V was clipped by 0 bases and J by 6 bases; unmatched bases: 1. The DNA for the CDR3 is TGTGCCATCAGTGAGTCGGGGACTAGCGGCAATGAGCAGTTCTTC. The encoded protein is CAISESGTSGNEQFF.

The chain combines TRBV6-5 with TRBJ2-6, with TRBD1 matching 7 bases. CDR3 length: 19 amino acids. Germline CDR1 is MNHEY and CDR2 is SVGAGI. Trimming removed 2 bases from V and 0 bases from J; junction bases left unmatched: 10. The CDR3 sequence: CASSYRRQGLSSGANVLTF. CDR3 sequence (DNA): TGTGCCAGCAGTTACCGAAGACAGGGTCTGAGCTCTGGGGCCAACGTCCTGACTTTC.

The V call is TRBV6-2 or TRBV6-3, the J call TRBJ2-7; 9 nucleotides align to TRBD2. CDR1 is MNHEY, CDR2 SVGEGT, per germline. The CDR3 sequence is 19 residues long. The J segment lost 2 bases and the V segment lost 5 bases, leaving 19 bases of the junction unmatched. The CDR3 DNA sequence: TGTGCCAGCAGTGGATCACCCCTAGGCGGGGGGGGACTGACCTACGAGCAGTACTTC. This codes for CASSGSPLGGGGLTYEQYF.

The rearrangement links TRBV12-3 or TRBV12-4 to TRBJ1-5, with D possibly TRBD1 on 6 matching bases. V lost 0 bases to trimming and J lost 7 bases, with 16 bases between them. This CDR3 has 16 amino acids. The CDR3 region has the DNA TGTGCCAGCAGTTTAGCCGGACGGCAGGGGTGGCAGCCCCAGCATTTT. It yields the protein CASSLAGRQGWQPQHF.

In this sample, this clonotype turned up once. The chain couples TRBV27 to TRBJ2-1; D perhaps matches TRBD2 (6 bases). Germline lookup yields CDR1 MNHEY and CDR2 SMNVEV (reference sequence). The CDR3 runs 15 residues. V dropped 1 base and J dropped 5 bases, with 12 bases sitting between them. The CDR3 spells CASSLWGVVNNEQFF. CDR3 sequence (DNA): TGTGCCAGCAGTTTATGGGGGGTAGTGAACAATGAGCAGTTCTTC.

The CDR3 region is CAISESGTGGSPLHF. CDR3 sequence (DNA): TGTGCCATCAGTGAGTCTGGGACAGGGGGTTCACCCCTCCACTTT. The gene calls are TRBV10-3 and TRBJ1-6; 11 bases agree with TRBD1. The CDR3 consists of 15 residues. Germline V CDR1 and CDR2: ENHRY, SYGVKD. Trimming cost V 0 bases and J 9 bases; bases outside gene matches: 1.

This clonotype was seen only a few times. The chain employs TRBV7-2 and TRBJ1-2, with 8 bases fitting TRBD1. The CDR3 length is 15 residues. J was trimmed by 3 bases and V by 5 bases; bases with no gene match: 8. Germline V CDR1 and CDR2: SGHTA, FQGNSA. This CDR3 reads CASSPGTGGHYGYTF. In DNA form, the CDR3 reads TGTGCCAGCAGCCCAGGGACAGGAGGCCACTATGGCTACACCTTC.

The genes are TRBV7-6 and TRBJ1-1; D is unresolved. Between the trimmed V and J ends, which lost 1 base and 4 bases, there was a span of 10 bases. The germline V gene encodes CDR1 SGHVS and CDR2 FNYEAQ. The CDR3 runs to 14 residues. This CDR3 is CASSLVARFTEAFF. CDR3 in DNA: TGTGCCAGCAGCTTAGTTGCCAGATTCACTGAAGCTTTCTTT.

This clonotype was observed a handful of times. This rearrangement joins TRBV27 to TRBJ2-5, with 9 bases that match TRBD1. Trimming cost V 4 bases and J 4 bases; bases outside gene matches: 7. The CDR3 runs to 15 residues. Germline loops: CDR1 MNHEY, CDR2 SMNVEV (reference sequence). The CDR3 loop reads CASSSPGQGRETQYF. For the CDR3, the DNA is TGTGCCAGCAGTTCGCCGGGACAGGGACGAGAGACCCAGTACTTC.

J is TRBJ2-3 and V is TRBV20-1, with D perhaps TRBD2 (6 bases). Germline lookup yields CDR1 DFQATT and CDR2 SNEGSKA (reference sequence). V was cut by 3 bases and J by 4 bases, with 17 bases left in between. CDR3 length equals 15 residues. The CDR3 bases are TGCAGTGCTAGCCTCCCCCGGGGCGGGGCAGATACGCAGTATTTT. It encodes CSASLPRGGADTQYF.

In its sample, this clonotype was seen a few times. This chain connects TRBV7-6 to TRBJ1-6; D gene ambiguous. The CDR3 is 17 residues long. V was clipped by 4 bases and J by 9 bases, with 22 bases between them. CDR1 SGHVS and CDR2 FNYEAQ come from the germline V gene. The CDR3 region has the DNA TGTGCCAGCAGCTACCTCGGGCCAGTCGGTTATCCTTCACCCCTCCACTTT. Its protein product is CASSYLGPVGYPSPLHF.

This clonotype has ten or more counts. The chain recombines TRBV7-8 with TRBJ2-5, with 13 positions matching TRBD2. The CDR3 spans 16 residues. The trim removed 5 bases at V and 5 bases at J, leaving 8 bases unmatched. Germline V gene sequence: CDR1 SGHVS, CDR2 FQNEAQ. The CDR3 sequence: CASSQPGLAGFETQYF. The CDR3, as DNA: TGTGCCAGCAGCCAGCCGGGACTAGCGGGGTTTGAGACCCAGTACTTC.

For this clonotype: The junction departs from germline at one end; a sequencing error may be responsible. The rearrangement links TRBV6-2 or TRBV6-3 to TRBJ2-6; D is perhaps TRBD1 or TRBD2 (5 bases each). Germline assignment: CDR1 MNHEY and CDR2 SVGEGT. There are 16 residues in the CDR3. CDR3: CASSSGTTSGAYVLTF. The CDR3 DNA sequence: TGTGCCAGCAGTTCCGGGACCACCTCTGGGGCCTACGTCCTGACTTTC.

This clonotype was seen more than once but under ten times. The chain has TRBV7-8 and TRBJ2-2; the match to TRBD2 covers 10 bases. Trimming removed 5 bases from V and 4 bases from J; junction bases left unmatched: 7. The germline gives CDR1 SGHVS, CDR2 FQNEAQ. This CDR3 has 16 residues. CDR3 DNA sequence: TGTGCCAGCAGCACCCTAGCGGGGGACATCACCGGGGAGCTGTTTTTT. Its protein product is CASSTLAGDITGELFF.

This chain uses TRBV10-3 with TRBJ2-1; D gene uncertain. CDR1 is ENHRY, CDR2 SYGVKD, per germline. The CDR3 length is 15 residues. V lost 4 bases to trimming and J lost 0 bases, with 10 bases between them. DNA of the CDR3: TGTGCCATCAGTGTGAGCCATAGCTCCTACAATGAGCAGTTCTTC. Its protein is CAISVSHSSYNEQFF.

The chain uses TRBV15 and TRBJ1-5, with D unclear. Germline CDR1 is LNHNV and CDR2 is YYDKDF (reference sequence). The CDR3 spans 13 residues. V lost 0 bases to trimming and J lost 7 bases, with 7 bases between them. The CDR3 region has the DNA TGTGCCACCAGCAGAGATCTTAGGCAGCCCCAGCATTTT. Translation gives CATSRDLRQPQHF.

This CDR3 reads CAISQHSYNEQFF. Here the CDR3 DNA reads TGTGCCATCAGCCAACATTCTTACAATGAGCAGTTCTTC. This sequence joins TRBV10-3 and TRBJ2-1, with D hard to call. Trimming shortened V by 6 bases and J by 4 bases, and 10 bases separated the two germline ends. CDR3 length: 13 residues. Germline CDR1 is ENHRY and CDR2 is SYGVKD.

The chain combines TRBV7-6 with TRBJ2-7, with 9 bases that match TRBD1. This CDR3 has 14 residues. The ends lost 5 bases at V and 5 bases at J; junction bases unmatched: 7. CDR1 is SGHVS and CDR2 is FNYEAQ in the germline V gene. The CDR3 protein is CASSLTGQGNEQYF. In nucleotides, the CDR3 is TGTGCCAGCAGCCTCACGGGACAGGGAAACGAGCAGTACTTC.

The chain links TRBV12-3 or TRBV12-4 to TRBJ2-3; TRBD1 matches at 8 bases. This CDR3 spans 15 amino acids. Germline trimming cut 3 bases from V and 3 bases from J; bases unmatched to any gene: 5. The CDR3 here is CASSFGGQETDTQYF. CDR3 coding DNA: TGTGCCAGCAGTTTTGGGGGACAGGAGACAGATACGCAGTATTTT.